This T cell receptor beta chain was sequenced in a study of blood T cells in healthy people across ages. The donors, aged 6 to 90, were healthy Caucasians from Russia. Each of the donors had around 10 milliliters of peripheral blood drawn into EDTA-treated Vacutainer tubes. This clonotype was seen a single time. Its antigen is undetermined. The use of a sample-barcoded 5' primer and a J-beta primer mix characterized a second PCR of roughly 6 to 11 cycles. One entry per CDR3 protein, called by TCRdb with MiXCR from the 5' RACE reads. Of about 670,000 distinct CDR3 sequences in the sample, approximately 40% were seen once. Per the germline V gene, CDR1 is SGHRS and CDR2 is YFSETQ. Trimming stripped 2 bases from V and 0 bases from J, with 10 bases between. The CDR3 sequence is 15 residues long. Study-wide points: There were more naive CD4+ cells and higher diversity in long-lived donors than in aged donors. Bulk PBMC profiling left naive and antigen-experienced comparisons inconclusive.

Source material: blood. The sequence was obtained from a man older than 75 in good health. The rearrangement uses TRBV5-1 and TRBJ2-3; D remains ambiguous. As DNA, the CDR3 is TGCGCCAGCAGCTTTGGGCAGCGAAGCACAGATACGCAGTATTTT. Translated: CASSFGQRSTDTQYF.